The source of this T cell receptor beta chain is a study of cytomegalovirus exposure and HLA in healthy donors. General study results and limits: Later work showed greater clonal expansion in HLA-associated TCR beta chains than in equally common others. Overall, approximately 150 TCR beta chains were annotated as cytomegalovirus-associated. A later analysis linked some 17,000 TCR beta sequences to HLA alleles at 0.05 false discovery rate. The classifier reportedly diagnosed cytomegalovirus status with high specificity and sensitivity.

Looked up from germline, CDR1 is SGHTA and CDR2 is FQGNSA. Trimming pared 5 bases from V and 1 base from J, leaving 8 bases between. The CDR3 extends over 13 amino acids. The PCR made use of 60 Vbeta and 13 Jbeta primers. Data came from immunoSEQ multiplex PCR; TCRdb stores just in-frame clones and leaves some out. Among 95,000 to 150,000 clones listed, roughly 75% were seen once. Details on this clone: Its antigen is as yet unknown.

The chain employs TRBV7-2 and TRBJ1-1; D is possibly TRBD1 (6 bases). Sequencing was done on a sample of PBMCs. The receptor was isolated from a woman between 50 and 59 years old in good health and CMV-seronegative. This CDR3 reads CASSADRNTEAFF. The CDR3 DNA reads as TGTGCCAGCAGCGCGGACAGGAACACTGAAGCTTTCTTT.